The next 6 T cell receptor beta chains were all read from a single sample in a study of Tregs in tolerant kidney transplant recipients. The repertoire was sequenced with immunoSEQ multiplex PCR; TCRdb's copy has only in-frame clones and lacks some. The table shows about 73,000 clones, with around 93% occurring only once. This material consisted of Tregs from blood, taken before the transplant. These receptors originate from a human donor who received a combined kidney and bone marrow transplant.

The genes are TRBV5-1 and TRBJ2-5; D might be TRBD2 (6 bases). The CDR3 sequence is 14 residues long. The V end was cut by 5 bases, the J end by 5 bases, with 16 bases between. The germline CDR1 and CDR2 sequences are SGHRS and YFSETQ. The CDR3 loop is CASRLATVGETQYF. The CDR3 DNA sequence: TGCGCCAGCAGACTAGCCACCGTTGGTGAGACCCAGTACTTC.

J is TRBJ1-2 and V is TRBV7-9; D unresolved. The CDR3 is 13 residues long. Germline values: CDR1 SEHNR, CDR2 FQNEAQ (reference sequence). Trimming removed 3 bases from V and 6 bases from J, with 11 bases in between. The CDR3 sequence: CASSFLGLDGYTF. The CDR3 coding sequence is TGTGCCAGCAGCTTTCTAGGTTTGGATGGCTACACCTTC.

CDR3: CASSQDRGKQPQHF. In DNA form, the CDR3 reads TGTGCCAGCAGCCAAGACAGGGGAAAGCAGCCCCAGCATTTT. V and J are TRBV4-2 and TRBJ1-5, with a possible D match to TRBD1 (6 bases). V lost 0 bases and J 7 bases, leaving 10 bases between the germline ends. Germline CDR1 LGHNA, CDR2 YNFKEQ. This CDR3 comprises 14 residues.

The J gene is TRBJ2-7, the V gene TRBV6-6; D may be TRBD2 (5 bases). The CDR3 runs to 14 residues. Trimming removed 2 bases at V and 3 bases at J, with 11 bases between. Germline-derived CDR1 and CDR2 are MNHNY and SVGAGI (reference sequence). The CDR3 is CASSYSGGGYEQYF. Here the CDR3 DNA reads TGTGCCAGCAGTTACAGCGGTGGTGGCTACGAGCAGTACTTC.

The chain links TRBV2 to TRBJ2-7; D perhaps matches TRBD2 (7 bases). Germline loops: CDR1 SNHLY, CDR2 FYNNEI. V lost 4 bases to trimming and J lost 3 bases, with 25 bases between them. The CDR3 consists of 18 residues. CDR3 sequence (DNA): TGTGCCAGCAGTGGGGGACACCTTAAGACTAGCCGAGACTACGAGCAGTACTTC. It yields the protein CASSGGHLKTSRDYEQYF. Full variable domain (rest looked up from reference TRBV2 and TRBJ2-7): EPEVTQTPSHQVTQMGQEVILRCVPISNHLYFYWYRQILGQKVEFLVSFYNNEISEKSEIFDDQFSVERPDGSNFTLKIRSTKLEDSAMYFCASSGGHLKTSRDYEQYFGPGTRLTVT.

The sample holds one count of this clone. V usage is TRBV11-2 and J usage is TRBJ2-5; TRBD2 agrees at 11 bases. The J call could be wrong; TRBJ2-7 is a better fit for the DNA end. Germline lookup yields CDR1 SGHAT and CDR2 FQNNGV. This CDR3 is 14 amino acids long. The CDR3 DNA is TGTGCCAGCAGCTTGACTAGCGGGACAATCGAGCAGTACTTC. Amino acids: CASSLTSGTIEQYF.